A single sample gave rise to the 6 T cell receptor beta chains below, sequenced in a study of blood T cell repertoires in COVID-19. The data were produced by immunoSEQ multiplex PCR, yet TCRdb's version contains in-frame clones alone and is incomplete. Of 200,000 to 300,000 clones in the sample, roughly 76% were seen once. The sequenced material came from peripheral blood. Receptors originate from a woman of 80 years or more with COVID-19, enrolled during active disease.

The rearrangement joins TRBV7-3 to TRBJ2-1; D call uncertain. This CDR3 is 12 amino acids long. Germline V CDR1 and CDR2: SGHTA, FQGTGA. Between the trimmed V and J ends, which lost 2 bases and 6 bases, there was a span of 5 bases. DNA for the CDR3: TGTGCCAGCAGCTTAGTCGGCAATGAGCAGTTCTTC. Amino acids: CASSLVGNEQFF.

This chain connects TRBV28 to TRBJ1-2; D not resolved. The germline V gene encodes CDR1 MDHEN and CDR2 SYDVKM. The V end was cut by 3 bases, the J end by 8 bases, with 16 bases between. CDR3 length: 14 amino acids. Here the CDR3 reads CASSLLLRGEGYTF. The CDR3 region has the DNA TGTGCCAGCAGTTTGCTTTTGAGAGGAGAAGGCTACACCTTC.

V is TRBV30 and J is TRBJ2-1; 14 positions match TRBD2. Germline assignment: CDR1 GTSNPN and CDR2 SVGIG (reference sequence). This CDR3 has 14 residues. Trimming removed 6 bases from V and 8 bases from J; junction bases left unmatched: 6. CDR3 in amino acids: CACRTSGGYDEQFF. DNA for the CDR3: TGTGCCTGTCGGACTAGCGGGGGGTACGATGAGCAGTTCTTC.

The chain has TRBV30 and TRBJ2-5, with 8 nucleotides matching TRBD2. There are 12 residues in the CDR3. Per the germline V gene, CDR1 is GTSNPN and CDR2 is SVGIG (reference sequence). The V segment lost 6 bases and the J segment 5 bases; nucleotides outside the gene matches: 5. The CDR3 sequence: CACAGGQETQYF. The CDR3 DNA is TGTGCCTGTGCGGGGGGCCAGGAGACCCAGTACTTC.

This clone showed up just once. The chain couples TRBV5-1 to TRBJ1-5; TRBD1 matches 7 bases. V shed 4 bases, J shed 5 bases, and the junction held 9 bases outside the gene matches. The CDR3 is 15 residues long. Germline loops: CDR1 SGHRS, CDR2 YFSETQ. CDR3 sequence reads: CASSLSGGGDQPQHF. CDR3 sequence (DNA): TGCGCCAGCAGCCTCTCAGGGGGAGGCGATCAGCCCCAGCATTTT.

In nucleotides, the CDR3 is TGCGCCAGCTCCTTACTAGCGGGAGGGCCCACAGATACGCAGTATTTT. Encoded protein: CASSLLAGGPTDTQYF. The genes are TRBV5-1 and TRBJ2-3; 13 bases agree with TRBD2. Germline V gene sequence: CDR1 SGHRS, CDR2 YFSETQ. With 7 bases clipped from V and 2 bases from J, the junction kept 7 bases outside the gene matches. The length of the CDR3 is 16 residues.